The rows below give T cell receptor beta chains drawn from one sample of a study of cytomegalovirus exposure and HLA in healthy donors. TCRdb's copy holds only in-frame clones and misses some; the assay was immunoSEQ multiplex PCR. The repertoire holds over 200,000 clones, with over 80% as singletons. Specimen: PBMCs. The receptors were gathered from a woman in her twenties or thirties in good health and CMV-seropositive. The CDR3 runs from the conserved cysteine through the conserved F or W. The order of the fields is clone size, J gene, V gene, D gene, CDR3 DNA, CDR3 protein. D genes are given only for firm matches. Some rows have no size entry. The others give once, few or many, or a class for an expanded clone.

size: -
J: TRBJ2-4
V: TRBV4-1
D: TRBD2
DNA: TGCGCCAGCAGCCAGCAGACTAGCGCCAAAAACATTCAGTACTTC
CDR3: CASSQQTSAKNIQYF

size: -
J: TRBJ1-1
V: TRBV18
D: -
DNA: TGTGCCAGCTCACCAAACAGGGAGGTGGACACTGAAGCTTTCTTT
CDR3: CASSPNREVDTEAFF

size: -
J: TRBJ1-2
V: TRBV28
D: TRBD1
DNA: TGTGCCAGCAGTTTATCTCAGGGGGGGAAAGGTGGCTACACCTTC
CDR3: CASSLSQGGKGGYTF

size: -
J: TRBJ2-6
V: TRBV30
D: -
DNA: TGTGCCTGGAGTGGGCAATCTGGGGCCAACGTCCTGACTTTC
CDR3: CAWSGQSGANVLTF

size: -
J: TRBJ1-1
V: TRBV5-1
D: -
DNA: TGCGCCAGCAGCTCGGGGGGAGGCACTGAAGCTTTCTTT
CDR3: CASSSGGGTEAFF

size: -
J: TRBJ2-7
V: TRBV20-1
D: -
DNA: TGCAGTGTTTTAACCGCCTACGAGCAGTACTTC
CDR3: CSVLTAYEQYF

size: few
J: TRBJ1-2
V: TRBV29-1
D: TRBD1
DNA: TGCAGCGTTGAAGGAACAGGGGATGGCTACACCTTC
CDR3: CSVEGTGDGYTF

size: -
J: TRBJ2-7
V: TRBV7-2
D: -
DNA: TGTGCCAGCAGTGATTACTACCGGGACCTAGGTACCTACGAGCAGTACTTC
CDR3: CASSDYYRDLGTYEQYF

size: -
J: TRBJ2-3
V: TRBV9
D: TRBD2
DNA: TGTGCCAGCAGCGTAGAGGTAGCGGGAGGAGGCGATACGCAGTATTTT
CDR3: CASSVEVAGGGDTQYF

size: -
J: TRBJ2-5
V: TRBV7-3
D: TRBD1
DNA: TGTGCCAGCAGCTCCCGACAGGGACAAGAGACCCAGTACTTC
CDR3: CASSSRQGQETQYF

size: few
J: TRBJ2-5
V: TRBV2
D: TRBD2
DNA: TGTGCCAGCAGTGACGATAGCGGGCAAGAGACCCAGTACTTC
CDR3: CASSDDSGQETQYF

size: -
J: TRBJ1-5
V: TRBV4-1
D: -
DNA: TGCGCCAGCACTCAAAGGCCGGAGAATAGCAATCAGCCCCAGCATTTT
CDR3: CASTQRPENSNQPQHF

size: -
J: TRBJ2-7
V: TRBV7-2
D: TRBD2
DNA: TGTGCCAGCAGCTTGTTCAAAGCGGGAGGACCTTACGAGCAGTACTTC
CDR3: CASSLFKAGGPYEQYF

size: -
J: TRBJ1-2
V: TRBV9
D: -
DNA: TGTGCCAGCAGCGTAGGAGGGGGTTCCGGCGGGAGCTATGGCTACACCTTC
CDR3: CASSVGGGSGGSYGYTF

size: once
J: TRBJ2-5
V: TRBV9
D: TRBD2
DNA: TGTGCCAGCAGCGTAGCTACTAGCGGCCAAGAGACCCAGTACTTC
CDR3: CASSVATSGQETQYF

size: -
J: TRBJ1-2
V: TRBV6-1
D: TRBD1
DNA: TGTGCCAGCAGCCGGACAGGGAGGCCCTATGGCTACACCTTC
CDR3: CASSRTGRPYGYTF

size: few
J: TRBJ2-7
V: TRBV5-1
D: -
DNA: TGCGCCAGCAGCTTGGCAGGGACATCGGCCGACGAGCAGTACTTC
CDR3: CASSLAGTSADEQYF

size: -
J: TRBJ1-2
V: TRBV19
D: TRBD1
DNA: TGTGCCAGTAGTGACAGGGGGCAGAGCTATGGCTACACCTTC
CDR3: CASSDRGQSYGYTF

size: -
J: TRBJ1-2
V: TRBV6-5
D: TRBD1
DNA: TGTGCCAGCACCCGACAGGGCTATGGCTACACCTTC
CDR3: CASTRQGYGYTF

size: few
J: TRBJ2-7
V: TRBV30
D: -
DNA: TGTGCCTGGAGTAGACAGAGGGCGGGGGAGCAGTACTTC
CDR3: CAWSRQRAGEQYF